The 3 T cell receptor beta chains below all came from one sample that was sequenced in a study of glioma-infiltrating T cells after dendritic cell vaccination. The time point was: after dendritic cell vaccination, including at tumor progression/relapse. TCRdb's table, derived via immunoSEQ multiplex PCR, lists solely in-frame clones and lacks some. The table records some 99,000 clones, roughly 80% of them present only once. The sequences come from blood, collected after dendritic cell vaccination. These receptors originate from a human donor with glioblastoma.

The rearrangement links TRBV28 to TRBJ2-5, with 7 bases identical to TRBD2. J gave up 9 bases and V 6 bases, and 10 bases lay outside the gene matches. There are 13 residues in the CDR3. Germline loops: CDR1 MDHEN, CDR2 SYDVKM. DNA of the CDR3: TGTGCCAGCAGCCCGAGCGGGGTCTGGTCCCAGTACTTC. Amino acid sequence: CASSPSGVWSQYF. The whole variable domain, remainder taken from reference TRBV28 and TRBJ2-5, is DVKVTQSSRYLVKRTGEKVFLECVQDMDHENMFWYRQDPGLGLRLIYFSYDVKMKEKGDIPEGYSVSREKKERFSLILESASTNQTSMYLCASSPSGVWSQYFGPGTRLLVL.

The chain is built from TRBV6-1 and TRBJ2-3; D is possibly TRBD2 (6 bases). The CDR3 totals 11 residues. V was clipped by 6 bases and J by 6 bases, with 7 bases between them. CDR1 is MNHNS and CDR2 is SASEGT in the germline V gene. The CDR3 nucleotides are TGTGCCAGCAGCCGGGAGGATACGCAGTATTTT. It specifies CASSREDTQYF.

The chain combines TRBV28 with TRBJ1-5; maybe TRBD1 (6 bases). Germline-derived CDR1 and CDR2 are MDHEN and SYDVKM. The V and J ends lost 5 bases and 6 bases respectively, with 14 bases between them. This CDR3 contains 14 residues. DNA of the CDR3: TGTGCCAGCAGTGATACAGGGTCGGTTCAGCCCCAGCATTTT. Protein: CASSDTGSVQPQHF.